A single sample gave rise to the 5 T cell receptor beta chains below, sequenced in a study of T cells in narcolepsy. Sequenced by immunoSEQ multiplex PCR; TCRdb stores in-frame clones only, minus some. This table has 25,000 to 35,000 clones, more than 70% appearing once. Sequenced material: CD45RA- memory CD4+ T cells from PBMCs. These receptor sequences come from a human donor with narcolepsy.

About this clone itself: The sample has other DNA sequences that encode this CDR3 too. This chain uses TRBV5-1 with TRBJ2-7, with D tentatively TRBD1 (5 bases). V lost 7 bases and J lost 4, with 9 bases in between. CDR3 size: 11 residues. Looked up from germline, CDR1 is SGHRS and CDR2 is YFSETQ. The CDR3 nucleotides read TGCGCCAGCTCCTCAGGGTACGAGCAGTACTTC. Its protein product is CASSSGYEQYF. Combining the CDR3 with reference TRBV5-1 and TRBJ2-7 gives the whole variable domain KAGVTQTPRYLIKTRGQQVTLSCSPISGHRSVSWYQQTPGQGLQFLFEYFSETQRNKGNFPGRFSGRQFSNSRSEMNVSTLELGDSALYLCASSSGYEQYFGPGTRLTVT.

The chain joins TRBV27 to TRBJ2-1; 8 bases map to TRBD2. In germline, CDR1 is MNHEY, CDR2 SMNVEV (reference sequence). The junction had 11 bases not matched to a gene; V was cut back by 3 bases and J by 4 bases. The CDR3 runs to 17 residues. The CDR3 loop reads CASSLLGGAGIYNEQFF. CDR3 nucleotide sequence: TGTGCCAGCAGTTTGCTCGGGGGGGCCGGGATATACAATGAGCAGTTCTTC.

The chain uses TRBV6-5 and TRBJ2-1; D may match TRBD1 or TRBD2 (5 bases each). Germline CDR1 reads MNHEY; CDR2 reads SVGAGI. Deletions cut 4 bases from V and 10 bases from J, with 14 bases between. The CDR3 loop spans 13 amino acids. The CDR3 loop is CASSWDRSREQFF. CDR3 bases: TGTGCCAGCAGTTGGGACCGGTCTCGGGAGCAGTTCTTC.

The V call is TRBV11-2, the J call TRBJ1-6, with D hard to call. V was pared by 0 bases and J by 7 bases, with 10 bases between. Germline values: CDR1 SGHAT, CDR2 FQNNGV. The CDR3 is 15 residues long. The CDR3 coding sequence is TGTGCCAGCAGCTTAGAACCCCGGAGGAATTCACCCCTCCACTTT. Encoded protein: CASSLEPRRNSPLHF.

V and J are TRBV5-1 and TRBJ1-2; D might be TRBD1 (6 bases). In germline, CDR1 is SGHRS, CDR2 YFSETQ. The V and J ends lost 4 bases and 2 bases respectively, with 18 bases between them. The CDR3 is 16 amino acids. The chain's CDR3 is CASSKLTQGTNYGYTF. The CDR3, as DNA: TGCGCCAGCAGCAAACTGACCCAGGGGACGAACTATGGCTACACCTTC. The variable domain in full, completed from reference TRBV5-1 and TRBJ1-2, reads KAGVTQTPRYLIKTRGQQVTLSCSPISGHRSVSWYQQTPGQGLQFLFEYFSETQRNKGNFPGRFSGRQFSNSRSEMNVSTLELGDSALYLCASSKLTQGTNYGYTFGSGTRLTVV.